Listed here are 18 T cell receptor beta chains from one sample, sequenced in a study of breast tumors, draining lymph nodes, adjacent tissues. TCRdb reprocessed the multiplex PCR reads with MiXCR, giving one entry per CDR3 protein. The data contain about 180,000 distinct CDR3 sequences, about 33% of them seen just once; the ten biggest clones take up about 3.9%. Breast cancer patients provided tissue from their axillary draining lymph nodes. Sequencing was performed on axillary lymph node tissue. The receptor source for this set is a female donor with breast cancer. Some clones in this sample may be carry-over from other donors' samples.

This clonotype came up many times. The CDR3, as DNA: TGTGCCAGCAGCCCCGTTGAGGGGTCGAGCTCTGGGGCCAACGTCCTGACTTTC. Its protein product is CASSPVEGSSSGANVLTF. The chain uses TRBV11-2 and TRBJ2-6, with D possibly being TRBD1 or TRBD2 (5 bases each). The V end lost 5 bases, the J end lost 0 bases, and 17 bases lay between the germline ends. In germline, CDR1 is SGHAT, CDR2 FQNNGV. This CDR3 region has 18 residues. The full variable domain, rest sourced from reference TRBV11-2 and TRBJ2-6, is EAGVAQSPRYKIIEKRQSVAFWCNPISGHATLYWYQQILGQGPKLLIQFQNNGVVDDSQLPKDRFSAERLKGVDSTLKIQPAKLEDSAVYLCASSPVEGSSSGANVLTFGAGSRLTVL.

This chain links TRBV3-1 with TRBJ2-2; 8 nucleotides match TRBD1. Germline loops: CDR1 LGHDT, CDR2 YNNKEL (reference sequence). This CDR3 region has 17 residues. V lost 4 bases and J lost 4; bases outside the gene matches: 11. The CDR3 DNA reads as TGTGCCAGCAGCCGAAGGGGACAGGTTCTTGTCACCGGGGAGCTGTTTTTT. It yields the protein CASSRRGQVLVTGELFF.

This clonotype was counted many times. This chain joins TRBV7-9 and TRBJ2-3; 7 bases align to TRBD1. V was pared by 1 base and J by 4 bases, with 5 bases of the junction left unmatched. Germline V gene data show CDR1 as SEHNR and CDR2 as FQNEAQ (reference sequence). The CDR3 length is 15 residues. CDR3 bases: TGTGCCAGCAGCTTAGTACAGGGGCGCGCAGATACGCAGTATTTT. This encodes CASSLVQGRADTQYF.

This clonotype was found once. The chain recombines TRBV29-1 with TRBJ1-6, with D hard to call. This CDR3 region has 12 residues. Germline CDR1 SQVTM, CDR2 ANQGSEA. V lost 6 bases and J lost 10, with 13 bases in between. The CDR3 is CSVDSGGSPLHF. CDR3 nucleotide sequence: TGCAGCGTAGATTCCGGAGGCTCACCCCTCCACTTT.

This clonotype was observed at least ten times. The V call is TRBV10-3, the J call TRBJ2-1; 8 nucleotides align to TRBD2. Germline V lookup: CDR1 ENHRY, CDR2 SYGVKD. The CDR3 has 13 amino acids. V lost 7 bases, J lost 8 bases, and 7 bases stayed unmatched. The CDR3: CAIKAGGWDEQFF. The CDR3 bases are TGTGCCATCAAGGCGGGAGGCTGGGATGAGCAGTTCTTC.

Many counts were recorded for this clonotype. V is TRBV18 and J is TRBJ2-7; D is perhaps TRBD2 (6 bases). The CDR3 spans 13 residues. V lost 2 bases and J lost 2, with 7 bases in between. The germline CDR1 and CDR2 sequences are KGHSH and LQKENI. The CDR3 here is CASSPGEAYEQYF. The CDR3 nucleotides read TGTGCCAGCTCACCAGGGGAGGCCTACGAGCAGTACTTC.

In this sample, this clonotype turned up many times. The gene calls are TRBV7-3 and TRBJ2-7; tentative D call: TRBD2 (6 bases). V was trimmed by 1 base and J by 1 base, leaving 14 bases between them. Germline CDR1 SGHTA, CDR2 FQGTGA. The CDR3 is 16 residues long. CDR3 nucleotide sequence: TGTGCCAGCAGCTTAAGTGGGAATAGCGGTTCCTACGAGCAGTACTTC. It codes for CASSLSGNSGSYEQYF.

This clonotype occurred many times. This sequence joins TRBV11-3 and TRBJ1-6, with D perhaps matching TRBD1 (5 bases). CDR3 length equals 16 residues. The V end lost 5 bases, the J end lost 7 bases, and 18 bases lay between the germline ends. Germline CDR1 is SGHNT and CDR2 is YENEEA. The CDR3 bases are TGTGCCAGCAGCACCCTACAGGATGAGCCCAATTCACCCCTCCACTTT. Protein product: CASSTLQDEPNSPLHF.

The table lists this clonotype with many counts. The chain employs TRBV4-1 and TRBJ2-3; D may correspond to TRBD1 or TRBD2 (5 bases each). The V gene lost 0 bases and the J gene lost 0 bases, with 10 bases spanning the gap. CDR1 is MGHRA and CDR2 is YSYEKL in the germline V gene. The length of the CDR3 is 16 residues. CDR3 DNA: TGCGCCAGCAGCCAAGATCGGGACCGAAGCACAGATACGCAGTATTTT. Protein product: CASSQDRDRSTDTQYF.

This clonotype was seen repeatedly, ten times or more. At one end, the junction sequence differs from germline, possibly due to a read error. V is TRBV9 and J is TRBJ2-5; D call uncertain. The germline V gene encodes CDR1 SGDLS and CDR2 YYNGEE. This CDR3 is built from 14 residues. CDR3 protein: CASSVGGWKETQSF. The CDR3 coding sequence is TGTGCCAGCAGCGTAGGGGGATGGAAAGAGACCCAGTCCTTC.

This clonotype has at least ten counts. J is TRBJ2-2 and V is TRBV19, with 11 bases identical to TRBD2. The germline V gene encodes CDR1 LNHDA and CDR2 SQIVND (reference sequence). V dropped 4 bases and J dropped 1; count of bases not matched to a gene: 2. This CDR3 region has 16 residues. Here the CDR3 reads CASSRLAGGNTGELFF. The CDR3 DNA is TGTGCCAGTAGTAGGCTAGCGGGAGGGAACACCGGGGAGCTGTTTTTT.

This clonotype was found a few times. The germline gene is not matched at one end of the junction; a read error may be the cause. J is TRBJ2-7 and V is TRBV4-2, with TRBD2 matching over 9 bases. CDR3 length: 18 residues. Germline V lookup: CDR1 LGHNA, CDR2 YNFKEQ. The CDR3 DNA follows: TGTGCCAGCAGCCAAGACCAAACGGGACTAGCAACCTCCTACGAGCAGTACTTT. It translates to CASSQDQTGLATSYEQYF.

This sequence joins TRBV24-1 and TRBJ2-5, with 10 bases that match TRBD2. The CDR3 totals 16 residues. J was trimmed by 5 bases and V by 1 base; bases with no gene match: 6. Germline V gives CDR1 KGHDR, CDR2 SFDVKD. CDR3 loop: CATSDFKREGVETQYF. The CDR3 DNA reads as TGTGCCACCAGTGATTTCAAGCGGGAGGGCGTCGAGACCCAGTACTTC.

This clonotype was detected a few times. CDR3 residues: CASKHGGARNNEQFF. CDR3 in DNA: TGTGCCAGCAAACACGGGGGGGCAAGGAACAATGAGCAGTTCTTC. The chain links TRBV6-2 or TRBV6-3 to TRBJ2-1; 8 bases line up with TRBD2. The V segment lost 7 bases and the J segment 5 bases; nucleotides outside the gene matches: 10. The CDR3 length is 15 residues. Germline values: CDR1 MNHEY, CDR2 SVGEGT.

The table lists this clonotype with many counts. The chain employs TRBV19 and TRBJ1-4; no definite D call. The CDR3 is 15 residues long. CDR1 is LNHDA and CDR2 is SQIVND in the germline V gene (reference sequence). Trimming took off 6 bases at V and 8 bases at J, with 19 bases between the two ends. The CDR3 nucleotides are TGTGCCAGTAGCCAAAGAGGGTGGGGTATGGAAAAACTGTTTTTT. Its protein is CASSQRGWGMEKLFF.

V is TRBV20-1 and J is TRBJ1-5; D not certain. This CDR3 is built from 11 residues. Trimming took off 1 base at V and 14 bases at J, with 12 bases between the two ends. Germline CDR1 is DFQATT and CDR2 is SNEGSKA (reference sequence). CDR3 DNA sequence: TGCAGTGCTAGAGGAAAAGCTGACGAGCATTTT. It is translated as CSARGKADEHF.

Many counts were recorded for this clonotype. The genes are TRBV4-2 and TRBJ1-2; D is undetermined. The CDR3 sequence is 16 residues long. Germline values: CDR1 LGHNA, CDR2 YNFKEQ. Trimming removed 0 bases at V and 0 bases at J, with 11 bases between. CDR3 loop: CASSQDLYNPNYGYTF. The CDR3, as DNA: TGTGCCAGCAGCCAAGATCTGTACAACCCTAACTATGGCTACACCTTC.

There are a few counts of this clonotype. Being one base from a much bigger clone, this may be a read error. The rearrangement links TRBV7-3 to TRBJ2-5; D possibly corresponds to TRBD2 (7 bases). The CDR3 has 15 residues. Germline CDR1 reads SGHTA; CDR2 reads FQGTGA. The CDR3 region is CASSLVGGGQETQHF. The CDR3 DNA reads TGTGCCAGCAGCTTAGTAGGGGGAGGGCAAGAGACCCAGCACTTC. Full variable domain (missing parts from reference TRBV7-3 and TRBJ2-5): GAGVSQTPSNKVTEKGKYVELRCDPISGHTALYWYRQSLGQGPEFLIYFQGTGAADDSGLPNDRFFAVRPEGSVSTLKIQRTERGDSAVYLCASSLVGGGQETQHFGPGTRLLVL.